Following are 18 T cell receptor beta chains from one sample sequenced in a study of cytomegalovirus exposure and HLA in healthy donors. The PCR employed 60 Vbeta primers together with 13 Jbeta primers. Only in-frame clones appear in the TCRdb table, and some are missing; sequencing was by immunoSEQ multiplex PCR. This sample contains approximately 110,000 clones. The sample comprised PBMCs. The receptors shown here come from a man aged 40-55 years in good health and CMV-seronegative.

This sequence joins TRBV2 and TRBJ2-1; D uncertain. V was trimmed by 5 bases and J by 5 bases, leaving 22 bases between them. Germline V gene lookup returns CDR1 SNHLY and CDR2 FYNNEI. The CDR3 totals 17 residues. CDR3 amino acids: CASSPFGLWAPNNEQFF. The CDR3 coding sequence is TGTGCCAGCAGTCCTTTTGGCCTCTGGGCACCGAACAATGAGCAGTTCTTC.

The chain combines TRBV4-2 with TRBJ2-7, with TRBD2 matching over 11 bases. The CDR3 has 18 amino acids. Per germline, CDR1 LGHNA and CDR2 YNFKEQ. V was clipped by 0 bases and J by 0 bases; unmatched bases: 7. The CDR3 loop is CASSQEGTSGLTSYEQYF. For the CDR3, the DNA is TGTGCCAGCAGCCAAGAGGGGACTAGCGGCCTTACCTCCTACGAGCAGTACTTC.

The CDR3 nucleotides are TGTGCCATCAGTGGGGTCGGAGGAACCGGGGAGCTGTTTTTT. Its translation is CAISGVGGTGELFF. This chain links TRBV10-3 with TRBJ2-2; possibly TRBD2 for D (5 bases). CDR1 ENHRY and CDR2 SYGVKD come from the germline V gene. CDR3 length: 14 amino acids. The ends were cut back, 4 bases at V and 5 bases at J, with 11 bases in the middle.

The rearrangement joins TRBV18 to TRBJ2-3; tentative D call: TRBD2 (6 bases). Germline CDR1 KGHSH, CDR2 LQKENI. V was trimmed by 5 bases and J by 4 bases, leaving 16 bases between them. The CDR3 has 15 amino acids. DNA for the CDR3: TGTGCCAGCTCATCGTTGACTGGCGGGGCAGATACGCAGTATTTT. This gives the protein CASSSLTGGADTQYF.

This rearrangement joins TRBV2 to TRBJ2-7, with a possible D match to TRBD1 (6 bases). V lost 2 bases, J lost 0 bases, and 8 bases lay in between. Germline CDR1 reads SNHLY; CDR2 reads FYNNEI. This CDR3 comprises 14 residues. For the CDR3, the DNA is TGTGCCAGCAGTGAAACAGGGAGCTCCTACGAGCAGTACTTC. Protein sequence: CASSETGSSYEQYF. The full variable domain, in which reference TRBV2 and TRBJ2-7 provide the parts outside the CDR3, is EPEVTQTPSHQVTQMGQEVILRCVPISNHLYFYWYRQILGQKVEFLVSFYNNEISEKSEIFDDQFSVERPDGSNFTLKIRSTKLEDSAMYFCASSETGSSYEQYFGPGTRLTVT.

V and J are TRBV6-5 and TRBJ2-1; 10 positions match TRBD1. Trimming cost V 6 bases and J 12 bases; bases outside gene matches: 5. CDR3 length equals 12 residues. From germline, CDR1 is MNHEY and CDR2 SVGAGI. The CDR3 DNA follows: TGTGCCAGCAGCCGGACAGGGGGATGGCAGTTCTTC. The encoded protein is CASSRTGGWQFF.

The V call is TRBV11-3, the J call TRBJ2-5; 9 bases map to TRBD1. The CDR3 is 14 residues long. Germline CDR1 and CDR2: SGHNT and YENEEA. J lost 4 bases, V lost 4 bases, and 4 bases had no gene match. In DNA, the CDR3 is TGTGCCAGCAGCTCGGGACAGGGCATAGAGACCCAGTACTTC. As protein: CASSSGQGIETQYF.

The gene calls are TRBV6-4 and TRBJ2-2; 8 bases align to TRBD1. Losses at the gene ends were 0 bases for V and 6 bases for J; bases not matched to a gene: 0. CDR3 length: 14 amino acids. Germline lookup yields CDR1 MRHNA and CDR2 SNTAGT. CDR3 amino acids: CASSDSTGAGELFF. DNA for the CDR3: TGTGCCAGCAGTGACTCGACAGGGGCCGGGGAGCTGTTTTTT.

The V and J genes are TRBV4-1 and TRBJ1-1; no clear D gene. The CDR3 is 15 residues long. Germline V gene data show CDR1 as MGHRA and CDR2 as YSYEKL. V was shortened by 1 base and J by 0 bases, with 9 bases between the two germline ends. DNA of the CDR3: TGCGCCAGCAGCCAAGCAGGTGCGATGAACACTGAAGCTTTCTTT. Protein product: CASSQAGAMNTEAFF.

As regards this clone: At one boundary the junction diverges from the germline segment, which might be a read error. V usage is TRBV7-7 and J usage is TRBJ2-7; TRBD2 aligns across 10 bases. This CDR3 region has 15 residues. From germline, CDR1 is SSHAT and CDR2 FNYEAQ (reference sequence). The CDR3 here is CASSLEPSGSYEQYF. The CDR3 DNA follows: TGTGCTAGCAGCTTAGAACCTAGCGGGAGTTACGAGCAGTACTTC. Together with reference TRBV7-7 and TRBJ2-7, the CDR3 gives the full variable domain: GAGVSQSPRYKVTKRGQDVTLRCDPISSHATLYWYQQALGQGPEFLTYFNYEAQPDKSGLPSDRFSAERPEGSISTLTIQRTEQRDSAMYRCASSLEPSGSYEQYFGPGTRLTVT.

The chain has TRBV4-2 and TRBJ2-2, with TRBD1 identical over 9 bases. V gave up 4 bases and J gave up 5 bases; unmatched junction bases: 8. The CDR3 covers 16 residues. CDR1 and CDR2 (germline): LGHNA, YNFKEQ. CDR3 protein: CASSPMDRGATGELFF. CDR3 in DNA: TGTGCCAGCAGCCCGATGGACAGGGGAGCTACCGGGGAGCTGTTTTTT.

This sequence joins TRBV7-9 and TRBJ2-1; the match to TRBD1 covers 8 bases. This CDR3 comprises 15 residues. V lost 3 bases to trimming and J lost 5 bases; unmatched junction nucleotides: 6. Per germline, CDR1 SEHNR and CDR2 FQNEAQ (reference sequence). The CDR3 protein is CASSFITGGHNEQFF. The CDR3 coding sequence is TGTGCCAGCAGCTTTATTACAGGGGGGCACAATGAGCAGTTCTTC.

The chain employs TRBV2 and TRBJ2-2; tentative D call: TRBD2 (6 bases). The CDR3 is 13 residues long. The germline V gene encodes CDR1 SNHLY and CDR2 FYNNEI. V was clipped by 8 bases and J by 7 bases, with 14 bases between them. CDR3 residues: CASRPREVGELFF. The CDR3 DNA sequence: TGTGCCAGCCGGCCCAGGGAGGTCGGGGAGCTGTTTTTT. Looking up the rest from reference TRBV2 and TRBJ2-2 gives the full variable domain: EPEVTQTPSHQVTQMGQEVILRCVPISNHLYFYWYRQILGQKVEFLVSFYNNEISEKSEIFDDQFSVERPDGSNFTLKIRSTKLEDSAMYFCASRPREVGELFFGEGSRLTVL.

The CDR3 bases are TGTGCCAGCAGCGCGGATCACCGGGTTTCTGGGGCCAACGTCCTGACTTTC. Its translation: CASSADHRVSGANVLTF. The J gene is TRBJ2-6, the V gene TRBV9, with D uncertain. V lost 3 bases and J lost 1, with 14 bases in between. Germline V gene lookup returns CDR1 SGDLS and CDR2 YYNGEE. CDR3 length equals 17 residues. Together with reference TRBV9 and TRBJ2-6, the CDR3 gives the full variable domain: DSGVTQTPKHLITATGQRVTLRCSPRSGDLSVYWYQQSLDQGLQFLIQYYNGEERAKGNILERFSAQQFPDLHSELNLSSLELGDSALYFCASSADHRVSGANVLTFGAGSRLTVL.

As DNA, the CDR3 is TGTGCCAGCAGTTCGGGGGGTCAAGAGACCCAGTACTTC. It yields the protein CASSSGGQETQYF. The rearrangement links TRBV28 to TRBJ2-5, with 7 positions matching TRBD2. This CDR3 region has 13 residues. The trim removed 4 bases at V and 2 bases at J, leaving 1 base unmatched. Germline CDR1 and CDR2: MDHEN and SYDVKM.

This chain links TRBV10-1 with TRBJ2-7, with 9 bases that match TRBD1. CDR3 length equals 14 residues. The V and J ends lost 7 bases and 4 bases, in that order; junction bases with no gene match: 8. CDR1 WNHNN and CDR2 SYGVQD come from the germline V gene (reference sequence). Written as DNA, the CDR3 is TGCGCCAGCACCGCCGGACAGGGGACTTACGAGCAGTACTTC. Encoded protein: CASTAGQGTYEQYF.

The chain couples TRBV30 to TRBJ2-2, with TRBD1 identical over 7 bases. Germline V lookup: CDR1 GTSNPN, CDR2 SVGIG (reference sequence). V trimming: 0 bases; J trimming: 2 bases; junction bases outside the gene matches: 6. This CDR3 has 16 amino acids. The CDR3 protein is CAWSVKGQLNTGELFF. DNA for the CDR3: TGTGCCTGGAGTGTAAAGGGACAGCTAAACACCGGGGAGCTGTTTTTT.

The V gene is TRBV28, the J gene TRBJ2-7; D possibly corresponds to TRBD2 (6 bases). In germline, CDR1 is MDHEN, CDR2 SYDVKM. V gave up 3 bases and J gave up 1 base, with 22 bases separating them. CDR3 size: 18 residues. The chain's CDR3 is CASSFAGTFTFGSYEQYF. The CDR3 nucleotides read TGTGCCAGCAGTTTTGCCGGGACTTTCACATTCGGTTCCTACGAGCAGTACTTC.